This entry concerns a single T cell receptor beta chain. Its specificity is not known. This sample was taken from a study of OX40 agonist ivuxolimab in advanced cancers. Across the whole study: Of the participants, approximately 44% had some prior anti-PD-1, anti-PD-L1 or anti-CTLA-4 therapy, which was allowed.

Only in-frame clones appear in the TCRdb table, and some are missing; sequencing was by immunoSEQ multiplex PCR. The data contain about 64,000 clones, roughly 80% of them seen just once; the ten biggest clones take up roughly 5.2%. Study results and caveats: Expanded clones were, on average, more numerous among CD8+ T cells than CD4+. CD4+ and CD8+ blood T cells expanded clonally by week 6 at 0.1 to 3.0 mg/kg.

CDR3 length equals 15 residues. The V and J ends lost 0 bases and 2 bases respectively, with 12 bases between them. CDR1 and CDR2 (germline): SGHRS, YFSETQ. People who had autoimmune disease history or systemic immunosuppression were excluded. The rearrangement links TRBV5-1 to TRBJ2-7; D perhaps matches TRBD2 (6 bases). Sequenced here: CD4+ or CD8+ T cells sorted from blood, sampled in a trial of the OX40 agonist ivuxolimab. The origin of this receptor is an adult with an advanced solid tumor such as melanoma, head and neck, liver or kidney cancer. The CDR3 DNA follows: TGCGCCAGCAGCTTGGCCGGGACTGCCACCTACGAGCAGTACTTC. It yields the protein CASSLAGTATYEQYF.